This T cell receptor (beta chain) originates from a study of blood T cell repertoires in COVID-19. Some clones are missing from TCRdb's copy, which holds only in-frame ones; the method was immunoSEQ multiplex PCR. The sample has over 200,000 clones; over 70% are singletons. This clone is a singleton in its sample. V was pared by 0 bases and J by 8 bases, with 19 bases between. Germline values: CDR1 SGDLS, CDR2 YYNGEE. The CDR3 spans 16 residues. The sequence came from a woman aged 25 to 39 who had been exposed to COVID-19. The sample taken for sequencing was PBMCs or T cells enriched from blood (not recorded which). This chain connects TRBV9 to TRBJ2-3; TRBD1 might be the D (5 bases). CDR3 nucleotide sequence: TGTGCCAGCAGCGTAGATACAGGCCGCTTCTTAGGTACGCAGTATTTT. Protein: CASSVDTGRFLGTQYF.